This T cell receptor beta chain was sequenced for a study of human CD8 memory T cell subsets. Researchers made TCR beta libraries via UMI-labeled 5' RACE. TCRdb reprocessed the 5' RACE reads and keeps a single row for each CDR3 protein, giving no DNA. The repertoire table contains 4,000 to 6,500 distinct CDR3 sequences. Germline V gene data show CDR1 as SNHLY and CDR2 as FYNNEI. The CDR3 has 16 amino acids. The chain combines TRBV2 with TRBJ2-5; the TCRdb D gene call, TRBD2, has no DNA to confirm it. The receptor's source is a human donor in good health. The sequenced material came from CD8+ T cells from PBMCs. The chain's CDR3 is CASSESGLGGQETQYF.